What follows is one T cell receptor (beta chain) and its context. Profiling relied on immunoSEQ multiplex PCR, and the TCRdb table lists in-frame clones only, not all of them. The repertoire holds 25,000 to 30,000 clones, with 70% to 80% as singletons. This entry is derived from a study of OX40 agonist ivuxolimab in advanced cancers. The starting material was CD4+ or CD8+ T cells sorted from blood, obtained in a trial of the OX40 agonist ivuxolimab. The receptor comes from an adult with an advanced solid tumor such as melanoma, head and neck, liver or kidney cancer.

In DNA, the CDR3 is TGTGCCAGCAGCCAGAATATGGGACAGAGCTTCTACAATGAGCAGTTCTTC. Residues: CASSQNMGQSFYNEQFF. This chain joins TRBV9 and TRBJ2-1, with 7 bases fitting TRBD1. J gave up 3 bases and V 4 bases, and 13 bases lay outside the gene matches. Germline V gene sequence: CDR1 SGDLS, CDR2 YYNGEE. The CDR3 runs 17 residues. Drawing the rest from reference TRBV9 and TRBJ2-1, the complete variable domain is DSGVTQTPKHLITATGQRVTLRCSPRSGDLSVYWYQQSLDQGLQFLIQYYNGEERAKGNILERFSAQQFPDLHSELNLSSLELGDSALYFCASSQNMGQSFYNEQFFGPGTRLTVL.